The T cell receptor beta chain described here comes from a study of neurological immune-mediated disorders. The CDR3 length is 15 residues. CDR1 and CDR2 from the germline V gene are SGDLS and YYNGEE. With 0 bases removed from V and 3 bases from J, the gap between germline ends came to 10 bases. This clonotype has at least ten counts. The cDNA came from 5'RACE with 10-nucleotide random UMIs. TCRdb re-called the 5' RACE reads with MiXCR, one entry per CDR3 protein. The sample yields fewer than 65,000 distinct CDR3 sequences, about a tenth seen once. The chain joins TRBV9 to TRBJ2-1, with D unresolved. What was sequenced was PBMCs. This clonotype was obtained from a man aged 65-85 years with HTLV-1-associated myelopathy (HAM/TSP). The chain's CDR3 is CASSVDRVRYNEQFF. For the CDR3, the DNA is TGTGCCAGCAGCGTAGATCGGGTACGCTACAATGAGCAGTTCTTC.